These T cell receptor beta chains were read from a single sample in a study of blood T cells in healthy people across ages. MiXCR was run by TCRdb on the 5' RACE reads, yielding one entry per CDR3 protein. The repertoire includes approximately 320,000 distinct CDR3 sequences, 27% of them detected once, and 29% sits in the top ten. Material for sequencing was blood. These receptors originate from a woman aged 70-85 years in good health. Both conserved end residues are part of each CDR3. D genes are given only for firm matches. Not every row has a clone size; where given, it reads once, few, many or a size class.

cdr3_aa	cdr3_nt	cdr3_length	v_call	j_call	clone_size	d_call
CASSHDRGEAKLFF	TGTGCCAGCTCACATGACAGGGGAGAGGCAAAACTGTTTTTT	14	TRBV18	TRBJ1-4	NA	TRBD1
CASTIGSQTNTEAFF	TGTGCCAGCACCATAGGGAGCCAGACAAACACTGAAGCTTTCTTT	15	TRBV7-2	TRBJ1-1	few	NA
CASSLQAHQPQHF	TGTGCCAGCAGTTTACAGGCCCACCAGCCCCAGCATTTT	13	TRBV28	TRBJ1-5	few	NA
CSATGTSVLNEQFF	TGCAGTGCCACCGGGACTAGCGTTCTCAATGAGCAGTTCTTC	14	TRBV20-1	TRBJ2-1	few	TRBD2
CASKSSGSSGANVLTF	TGTGCCAGCAAATCTAGCGGGAGTTCTGGGGCCAACGTCCTGACTTTC	16	TRBV6-2/TRBV6-3	TRBJ2-6	few	TRBD2
CASSLDRDDRPDF	TGTGCCAGCAGCTTAGACCGGGACGATCGGCCGGACTTC	13	TRBV11-2	TRBJ2-4	many	NA
CAGTGTGGEKLFF	TGTGCCGGCACCGGGACAGGGGGAGAAAAACTGTTTTTT	13	TRBV7-9	TRBJ1-4	NA	TRBD1
CSAREGPGKEQYF	TGCAGTGCTAGAGAGGGCCCGGGGAAGGAGCAGTACTTC	13	TRBV20-1	TRBJ2-7	NA	NA
CASSLGSGSNQPQHF	TGTGCCAGCAGCTTGGGCTCAGGGAGCAATCAGCCCCAGCATTTT	15	TRBV7-2	TRBJ1-5	NA	NA
CSADISSGASYNEQFF	TGCAGTGCTGACATTTCTAGCGGCGCATCCTACAATGAGCAGTTCTTC	16	TRBV20-1	TRBJ2-1	NA	TRBD2
CASSPDGTGNTGELFF	TGCGCCAGCAGCCCGGACGGGACAGGGAACACCGGGGAGCTGTTTTTT	16	TRBV5-1	TRBJ2-2	NA	TRBD1
CASTLSTGGVEKLFF	TGTGCCAGCACCCTATCGACAGGGGGCGTGGAAAAACTGTTTTTT	15	TRBV7-2	TRBJ1-4	few	TRBD1
CASSGGMGEQYF	TGTGCCAGCAGTGGAGGGATGGGCGAGCAGTACTTC	12	TRBV7-2	TRBJ2-7	NA	NA
CASGADNSYEQYF	TGTGCCAGTGGAGCCGACAACTCCTACGAGCAGTACTTC	13	TRBV25-1	TRBJ2-7	NA	NA
CASHSTPATDTQYF	TGTGCCAGTCATTCCACACCAGCGACAGATACGCAGTATTTT	14	TRBV19	TRBJ2-3	NA	NA
CASRSTRDTGGLDGYTF	TGTGCCAGCAGATCCACAAGAGACACAGGGGGCCTGGATGGCTACACCTTC	17	TRBV6-6	TRBJ1-2	few	TRBD1
CASSGRGGITDTQYF	TGTGCCAGCAGCGGGCGGGGAGGGATCACAGATACGCAGTATTTT	15	TRBV28	TRBJ2-3	few	TRBD2
CASSATSSGEQFF	TGTGCCAGCAGCGCGACTAGCTCGGGTGAGCAGTTCTTC	13	TRBV6-2/TRBV6-3	TRBJ2-1	few	TRBD2
CSASVSSGRASDEQFF	TGCAGTGCTAGCGTCTCTAGCGGGAGGGCCTCGGATGAGCAGTTCTTC	16	TRBV20-1	TRBJ2-1	NA	TRBD2
CASSLSPRVEQYF	TGTGCCAGCAGCTTATCGCCTCGGGTGGAGCAGTACTTC	13	TRBV28	TRBJ2-7	NA	NA
CASSGAGGLETQYF	TGTGCCAGCAGTGGTGCTGGGGGGCTGGAGACCCAGTACTTC	14	TRBV9	TRBJ2-5	many	NA
CATSVKPGQGAILWETQYF	TGTGCCACCAGTGTCAAACCGGGACAGGGGGCGATCCTTTGGGAGACCCAGTACTTC	19	TRBV24-1	TRBJ2-5	NA	TRBD1
CASSSGGGHHTIYF	TGTGCCAGCAGTTCCGGAGGGGGTCATCACACCATATATTTT	14	TRBV27	TRBJ1-3	few	NA
CASSNREPPDEQFF	TGTGCCAGCAGCAACAGGGAACCCCCCGATGAGCAGTTCTTC	14	TRBV5-4	TRBJ2-1	few	NA
CASSLPTGGASTDTQYF	TGCGCCAGCAGCTTGCCGACAGGGGGCGCGAGCACAGATACGCAGTATTTT	17	TRBV5-1	TRBJ2-3	few	TRBD1
CASTPGYQPQHF	TGTGCCAGCACCCCAGGGTACCAGCCCCAGCATTTT	12	TRBV6-6	TRBJ1-5	NA	NA
CSASSDRPTDTQYF	TGCAGTGCTAGTTCCGATAGACCCACAGATACGCAGTATTTT	14	TRBV20-1	TRBJ2-3	many	NA
CASSLTVADTYYGYTF	TGTGCCAGCAGCTTAACAGTCGCAGACACTTATTATGGCTACACCTTC	16	TRBV7-3	TRBJ1-2	few	NA
CSVYGRAEETQYF	TGCAGCGTTTACGGTCGGGCGGAGGAGACCCAGTACTTC	13	TRBV29-1	TRBJ2-5	few	NA
CASSWTGERAFF	TGTGCCAGCAGCTGGACAGGGGAGCGGGCTTTCTTT	12	TRBV28	TRBJ1-1	few	TRBD1
CASSLIQGIDGYTF	TGTGCCAGCAGCTTAATCCAGGGCATCGATGGCTACACCTTC	14	TRBV7-6	TRBJ1-2	few	NA
CAIEEWIQYF	TGTGCCATCGAGGAGTGGATTCAGTACTTC	10	TRBV21-1	TRBJ2-4	NA	NA
CAGSQVKGNEQFF	TGCGCCGGCAGCCAAGTAAAAGGCAATGAGCAGTTCTTC	13	TRBV4-3	TRBJ2-1	NA	NA
CASSSNRAPNTNNEQFF	TGCGCCAGCAGCTCCAACCGGGCCCCTAATACTAACAATGAGCAGTTCTTC	17	TRBV5-1	TRBJ2-1	NA	NA
CASSQSVLGQGYQPQHF	TGCGCCAGCAGCCAATCAGTCCTTGGACAGGGGTATCAGCCCCAGCATTTT	17	TRBV4-1	TRBJ1-5	few	TRBD1
CATSGPPIAGELFF	TGTGCCACCAGTGGGCCCCCGATCGCCGGGGAGCTGTTTTTT	14	TRBV24-1	TRBJ2-2	once	NA
CASSQDLVQTQYF	TGTGCCAGCAGCCAAGATCTTGTACAGACCCAGTACTTC	13	TRBV14	TRBJ2-5	few	NA
CASSVDRDPRLNEQFF	TGTGCCAGCAGCGTAGACCGGGACCCCCGATTAAATGAGCAGTTCTTC	16	TRBV9	TRBJ2-1	NA	NA
CSARDRREGQDEQFF	TGCAGTGCTAGAGATCGGAGGGAGGGCCAAGATGAGCAGTTCTTC	15	TRBV20-1	TRBJ2-1	few	TRBD2
CSAYRGLNTEAFF	TGCAGCGCGTACAGGGGGCTGAACACTGAAGCTTTCTTT	13	TRBV29-1	TRBJ1-1	few	TRBD1
CASSQAIGTKYNEQFF	TGTGCCAGCAGCCAAGCGATAGGGACTAAATACAATGAGCAGTTCTTC	16	TRBV3-1	TRBJ2-1	few	TRBD2
CASSQLFPPYNEQFF	TGTGCCAGCAGCCAACTTTTCCCCCCTTACAATGAGCAGTTCTTC	15	TRBV14	TRBJ2-1	few	NA
CASSDSSLNPAAFF	TGTGCCAGCAGTGACTCGAGCCTCAATCCAGCAGCTTTCTTT	14	TRBV6-4	TRBJ1-1	medium-sized	NA
CASRGGLAKNIQYF	TGCGCCAGCAGGGGTGGACTAGCCAAAAACATTCAGTACTTC	14	TRBV10-2	TRBJ2-4	NA	NA
CASSLGRIGYEQYF	TGCGCCAGCAGCTTGGGGAGGATTGGCTACGAGCAGTACTTC	14	TRBV5-1	TRBJ2-7	many	NA
CASSQGLAGGPGGEQYF	TGTGCCAGCAGTCAGGGACTAGCGGGGGGCCCGGGGGGCGAGCAGTACTTC	17	TRBV7-2	TRBJ2-7	NA	TRBD2
CASSGRGTSGSVEQYF	TGTGCCAGCAGCGGACGGGGAACTAGCGGTTCGGTGGAGCAGTACTTC	16	TRBV9	TRBJ2-7	NA	TRBD2
CASKSGRETQYF	TGTGCCAGCAAGTCGGGACGAGAGACCCAGTACTTC	12	TRBV7-2	TRBJ2-5	NA	NA
CASSYTGLAVVGPYEQYF	TGTGCCAGCAGTTATACGGGACTAGCTGTGGTTGGGCCCTACGAGCAGTACTTC	18	TRBV6-2/TRBV6-3	TRBJ2-7	few	TRBD2
CASSPLSGVGKNIQYF	TGTGCCAGCAGCCCGTTATCGGGAGTCGGCAAAAACATTCAGTACTTC	16	TRBV2	TRBJ2-4	NA	NA
CASSQDPSGSNQPQHF	TGTGCCAGCAGCCAAGATCCGTCCGGAAGCAATCAGCCCCAGCATTTT	16	TRBV14	TRBJ1-5	few	NA
CSVEDGLGGSYEQYF	TGCAGCGTTGAAGACGGTTTGGGGGGCTCCTACGAGCAGTACTTC	15	TRBV29-1	TRBJ2-7	NA	NA
CASSSARQNTEAFF	TGTGCCAGCAGCTCGGCGCGGCAGAACACTGAAGCTTTCTTT	14	TRBV7-9	TRBJ1-1	NA	NA
CASSPSGFGETQYF	TGCGCCAGCAGCCCATCGGGCTTCGGAGAGACCCAGTACTTC	14	TRBV5-1	TRBJ2-5	NA	NA
CSAAPSGRGTDTQYF	TGCAGTGCCGCCCCTAGCGGGAGGGGCACAGATACGCAGTATTTT	15	TRBV20-1	TRBJ2-3	NA	TRBD2